One sample yielded the 17 T cell receptor beta chains listed below, sequenced in a study of cytomegalovirus exposure and HLA in healthy donors. PCR used 60 Vbeta primers and 13 Jbeta primers. The table came from immunoSEQ multiplex PCR; TCRdb's copy has only in-frame clones and leaves some out. The specimen's table records more than 40,000 clones. The specimen was PBMCs. Receptors originate from a woman aged 40 to 50 in good health and CMV-seronegative.

V and J are TRBV19 and TRBJ1-5, with D tentatively TRBD1 (5 bases). Trimming removed 3 bases at V and 1 base at J, with 13 bases between. The CDR3 is 16 amino acids. The V gene's germline CDR1 is LNHDA and CDR2 SQIVND (reference sequence). In DNA, the CDR3 is TGTGCCAGTAGTATTAATCAGGGTTGGAGCAATCAGCCCCAGCATTTT. Its translation is CASSINQGWSNQPQHF.

The rearrangement uses TRBV10-3 and TRBJ1-1; no reliable D call. V lost 3 bases, J lost 1 base, and 12 bases lay in between. CDR1 is ENHRY and CDR2 is SYGVKD in the germline V gene. The CDR3 has 15 residues. CDR3 nucleotide sequence: TGTGCCATCAGTGACCCCCGGGGTAAGAACACTGAAGCTTTCTTT. Encoded protein: CAISDPRGKNTEAFF.

This rearrangement joins TRBV10-3 to TRBJ2-7; 7 bases fit TRBD1. The CDR3 extends over 14 amino acids. Germline loops: CDR1 ENHRY, CDR2 SYGVKD. The trim removed 4 bases at V and 5 bases at J, leaving 8 bases unmatched. This chain's CDR3 is CAISGQGLRNEQYF. The CDR3, as DNA: TGTGCCATCAGTGGACAGGGTTTAAGGAACGAGCAGTACTTC.

The rearrangement uses TRBV2 and TRBJ1-1, with D perhaps matching TRBD1 (6 bases). Germline V gene lookup returns CDR1 SNHLY and CDR2 FYNNEI. V lost 9 bases and J lost 7, with 18 bases in between. This CDR3 spans 13 amino acids. The CDR3 reads CASSGGPLGEAFF. CDR3 bases: TGTGCCAGTTCCGGGGGGCCTCTAGGTGAAGCTTTCTTT.

The rearrangement links TRBV6-5 to TRBJ1-2; TRBD1 matches 8 bases. The V and J ends lost 5 bases and 4 bases, in that order; junction bases with no gene match: 6. Germline CDR1 is MNHEY and CDR2 is SVGAGI. This CDR3 is 14 amino acids long. This chain's CDR3 is CASSEGQAPYGYTF. DNA of the CDR3: TGTGCCAGCAGTGAGGGACAGGCGCCCTATGGCTACACCTTC.

This clone is medium-sized by frequency. V is TRBV27 and J is TRBJ2-1; no definite D call. CDR1 is MNHEY, CDR2 SMNVEV, per germline (reference sequence). The CDR3 loop spans 15 amino acids. V lost 2 bases and J lost 0, with 8 bases in between. For the CDR3, the DNA is TGTGCCAGCAGTTTAGTCTTCAGCTCCTACAATGAGCAGTTCTTC. It codes for CASSLVFSSYNEQFF.

The chain employs TRBV5-1 and TRBJ2-7, with 7 nucleotides matching TRBD2. Germline V gene sequence: CDR1 SGHRS, CDR2 YFSETQ. After removal of 0 bases from V and 5 bases from J, the junction contained 14 bases not matched to a gene. The CDR3 extends over 17 amino acids. The CDR3 region is CASSLAPWGGEGNEQYF. CDR3 nucleotide sequence: TGCGCCAGCAGCTTGGCCCCGTGGGGGGGGGAAGGGAACGAGCAGTACTTC.

V is TRBV2 and J is TRBJ1-5; D is possibly TRBD1 (6 bases). Trimming removed 4 bases from V and 3 bases from J, with 10 bases in between. The CDR3 is made up of 14 amino acids. The germline CDR1 and CDR2 sequences are SNHLY and FYNNEI. The CDR3 loop reads CASSAGQNNQPQHF. CDR3 nucleotide sequence: TGTGCCAGCAGTGCTGGACAGAACAATCAGCCCCAGCATTTT.

The chain is built from TRBV1 and TRBJ2-1; the table's TRBD2 call for D was not verified on the DNA. TRBV1 is a documented pseudogene. CDR3 length: 18 amino acids. The DNA of the CDR3 is TGCACCAGCAGCCGAGTTTATGCCGGGACTAGCGGCGACAATGAGCAGTTCTTC. This gives the protein CTSSRVYAGTSGDNEQFF.

V gene TRBV6-6 combines with J gene TRBJ2-2, with D perhaps matching TRBD1 (5 bases). The CDR3 has 13 residues. The V gene lost 6 bases and the J gene lost 8 bases, with 13 bases spanning the gap. Germline CDR1 MNHNY, CDR2 SVGAGI (reference sequence). The CDR3 DNA reads TGTGCCAGCAGACCTGACAGTGTGGGGGAGCTGTTTTTT. Translating it yields CASRPDSVGELFF.

The chain uses TRBV7-2 and TRBJ1-2; D is ambiguous. Germline V gives CDR1 SGHTA, CDR2 FQGNSA. Trimming stripped 1 base from V and 4 bases from J, with 13 bases between. This CDR3 has 15 residues. This CDR3 reads CASSLDIASSYGYTF. The CDR3 bases are TGTGCCAGCAGCTTAGATATAGCCAGCTCCTATGGCTACACCTTC. Drawing the rest from reference TRBV7-2 and TRBJ1-2, the complete variable domain is GAGVSQSPSNKVTEKGKDVELRCDPISGHTALYWYRQSLGQGLEFLIYFQGNSAPDKSGLPSDRFSAERTGGSVSTLTIQRTQQEDSAVYLCASSLDIASSYGYTFGSGTRLTVV.

CDR3 bases: TGTGCCAGCAGTTTCCCCCGTCATGGCTACACCTTC. The encoded protein is CASSFPRHGYTF. The rearrangement links TRBV27 to TRBJ1-2; no definite D call. The V end was cut by 3 bases, the J end by 6 bases, with 8 bases between. The germline V gene encodes CDR1 MNHEY and CDR2 SMNVEV (reference sequence). The CDR3 loop spans 12 amino acids.

The chain carries TRBV6-1 and TRBJ1-1; D is perhaps TRBD1 (6 bases). Germline lookup yields CDR1 MNHNS and CDR2 SASEGT. The CDR3 consists of 14 residues. The ends were cut back, 4 bases at V and 0 bases at J, with 9 bases in the middle. CDR3 in amino acids: CASSGDTMNTEAFF. The DNA for the CDR3 is TGTGCCAGCAGTGGGGACACAATGAACACTGAAGCTTTCTTT.

The rearrangement joins TRBV20-1 to TRBJ1-5; the D is unclear. The CDR3 length is 11 residues. Per the germline V gene, CDR1 is DFQATT and CDR2 is SNEGSKA (reference sequence). The germline V and J ends were trimmed by 6 bases and 9 bases, with 12 bases remaining between them. In DNA form, the CDR3 reads TGCAGTGCGAGTAACGTCGGGCCCCAGCATTTT. It encodes CSASNVGPQHF.

This chain links TRBV11-2 with TRBJ1-1; 7 bases fit TRBD1. After removal of 6 bases from V and 4 bases from J, the junction contained 14 bases not matched to a gene. The CDR3 runs 16 residues. Germline V gives CDR1 SGHAT, CDR2 FQNNGV. As DNA, the CDR3 is TGTGCCAGCAGGTTACTGAGGGGGCGCGTGAGCACTGAAGCTTTCTTT. Encoded protein: CASRLLRGRVSTEAFF.

The rearrangement links TRBV29-1 to TRBJ2-3; tentatively, D is TRBD1 (5 bases). Germline V gene lookup returns CDR1 SQVTM and CDR2 ANQGSEA. The CDR3 contains 13 residues. Between the trimmed V and J ends, which lost 5 bases and 2 bases, there was a span of 11 bases. The CDR3 bases are TGCAGCGTTCAGGGTGTTTACACAGATACGCAGTATTTT. It encodes CSVQGVYTDTQYF.

This rearrangement joins TRBV6-5 to TRBJ2-5; 10 bases fit TRBD2. Germline V CDR1 and CDR2: MNHEY, SVGAGI. CDR3 length equals 15 residues. Trimming removed 2 bases from V and 5 bases from J; junction bases left unmatched: 5. DNA for the CDR3: TGTGCCAGCAGTTACGGCGGGACTAGCGAGGAGACCCAGTACTTC. It yields the protein CASSYGGTSEETQYF.